A single sample gave rise to the 2 T cell receptor beta chains below, sequenced in a study of shared clonotypes between healthy human individuals. Sequenced by immunoSEQ multiplex PCR; TCRdb stores in-frame clones only, minus some. The sample lists 650,000 to 800,000 clones, approximately 90% occurring once. Terminally differentiated effector memory CD45RA+ cells were excluded by CCR7 positive selection of CD45RO-negative cells. The sample consisted of naive CD8+ T cells sorted from blood. These TCRs come from a man between 25 and 39 years old in good health.

The CDR3 bases are TGTGCCATCAGTGTCCCCGGGACTAGTATATCGGATGAGCAGTTCTTC. Protein: CAISVPGTSISDEQFF. V gene TRBV10-3 combines with J gene TRBJ2-1; the match to TRBD2 covers 8 bases. The CDR3 is 16 residues long. V trimming: 4 bases; J trimming: 8 bases; junction bases outside the gene matches: 13. Germline values: CDR1 ENHRY, CDR2 SYGVKD.

V usage is TRBV9 and J usage is TRBJ1-4, with a weak D call TRBD1 (5 bases). Trimming removed 0 bases at V and 8 bases at J, with 14 bases between. The CDR3 is 15 amino acids. Looked up from germline, CDR1 is SGDLS and CDR2 is YYNGEE. CDR3 DNA: TGTGCCAGCAGCGTAGTTTCCGGGGGAGGGGAAAAACTGTTTTTT. This codes for CASSVVSGGGEKLFF.